This T cell receptor beta chain was sequenced for a study of graft-versus-host responses after intestinal transplantation (dated by TCRdb to the early 2020s). With regard to the full study: The transplants that recipients got were multivisceral, liver-intestinal, or isolated intestinal. To identify alloreactive clones, pre-transplant mixed lymphocyte reaction products were sequenced and then compared with unstimulated pre-transplant donor and recipient T cells. Instead of going to the commercial service, samples from three later patients were sequenced in-house on an Illumina MiSeq and processed with MiXCR. All recipients received anti-thymocyte globulin induction followed by maintenance tacrolimus and steroids for roughly three years. A peak of at least 4% donor T cells among recipient peripheral blood mononuclear cells was the definition used for donor T cell macrochimerism. A cohort of around 25 intestinal transplant recipients, including one retransplant, was enrolled, and a few patients lacking pretransplant specimens were excluded. After intestinal transplantation, graft-versus-host and host-versus-graft alloreactive T cell clones in the graft, circulation and bone marrow were tracked using bulk TCR-beta CDR3 sequencing.

Library generation was performed with the immunoSEQ multiplex PCR assay. For most patients, genomic DNA was isolated using the Qiagen DNeasy Blood and Tissue Kit and was shipped frozen to Adaptive Biotechnologies for TCR sequencing. For most patients, genomic DNA was subjected to high-throughput TCR-beta CDR3 sequencing by Adaptive Biotechnologies. In the authors' own workflow: TCR sequencing data for around 19 patients were retrieved from Adaptive's ImmunoSEQ software; a few other patients were processed with MiXCR and VDJtools. To correct CD4 versus CD8 sorting errors, any sequence found in both subsets at a frequency ratio below 5:1 was removed. CDR3 nucleotide sequences shared between donor and recipient were removed because their origin could not be assigned. To be classed as alloreactive, a clone needed at least 2-fold expansion over unstimulated cells and a minimum CFSE-low frequency of 0.002% (template counts) or 0.001% (read counts). Clones detected in sequenced pre-transplant spleen, lymph node, or MLR CFSE-low populations of the donor or recipient were defined as mappable. The cumulative frequency of alloreactive clones was calculated as a percentage of all sequences, weighted by copy number. Drawn from immuneACCESS, this table holds only the in-frame rearrangements with V and J called that TCRdb kept. Clones are partly lost; checked studies trace under half to an unresolved V gene and leave the rest unexplained. V and J calls and clone size are those listed in that table; D and trimming were worked out from the DNA. The table for this sample lists approximately 60,000 clones; more than 90% of them were counted only once. Approximately 1.5% of the sample is taken by the ten largest.

As for this clone: The clone's antigen remains unknown. No per-base quality is available; no much larger clone lies one base away.

What the work shows at the level of the full study, not this receptor alone: Early after transplant, peak levels of circulating GvH clones were found to be associated with declines in HvG clones. In the allografts of patients with donor T cell macrochimerism, GvH to HvG T cell clonal ratios were high. GvH clones were detected in recipient bone marrow, and some appeared earlier in ileal mucosa or blood, consistent with an intestinal mucosal origin. Conclusions were limited by the relatively low number and heterogeneity of intestinal transplant patients.

The CDR3 has 14 amino acids, counting the end cysteine and phenylalanine. The sequence is cut down to CDR3 DNA, 42 bases in frame from base 1. After removal of 5 bases from V and 8 bases from J, the junction retains 11 bases not matched to a gene. The germline V gene yields MDHEN for CDR1 and SYDVKM for CDR2. The time point label for this specimen denotes: cells obtained before transplantation from donor or recipient. CD3+CD4+ and CD3+CD8+ populations were FACS-sorted from unstimulated pre-transplant donor and recipient cells taken from spleen or lymph nodes. This sequence originates from a human donor who was the organ donor for an intestinal transplant. The sample consisted of unstimulated CD8+ T cells sorted from spleen or lymph node cells, taken before transplant. The V gene is TRBV28 and the J gene is TRBJ1-1; TRBD1 agrees with 7 junctional bases. The nucleotide sequence is given as TGTGCCAGCAGTATTACAGGGGAAGGGGCGGAAGCTTTCTTT. Its protein is CASSITGEGAEAFF. With the rest looked up from the reference TRBV28 and TRBJ1-1 genes rather than sequenced, the full variable domain is DVKVTQSSRYLVKRTGEKVFLECVQDMDHENMFWYRQDPGLGLRLIYFSYDVKMKEKGDIPEGYSVSREKKERFSLILESASTNQTSMYLCASSITGEGAEAFFGQGTRLTVV.